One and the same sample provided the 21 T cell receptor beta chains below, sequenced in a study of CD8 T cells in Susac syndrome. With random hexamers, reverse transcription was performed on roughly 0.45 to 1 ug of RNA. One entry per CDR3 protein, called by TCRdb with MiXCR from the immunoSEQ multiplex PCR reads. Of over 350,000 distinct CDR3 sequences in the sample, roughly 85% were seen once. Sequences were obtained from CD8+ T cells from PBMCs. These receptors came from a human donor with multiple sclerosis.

The CDR3 bases are TGCAGTGCTAAACGGGCAGGAAACACTGAAGCTTTCTTT. Protein: CSAKRAGNTEAFF. This chain joins TRBV20-1 and TRBJ1-1; no definite D call. The CDR3 is 13 amino acids. Trimming took 4 bases from V and 2 from J, leaving 11 bases between them. Germline V gene sequence: CDR1 DFQATT, CDR2 SNEGSKA (reference sequence).

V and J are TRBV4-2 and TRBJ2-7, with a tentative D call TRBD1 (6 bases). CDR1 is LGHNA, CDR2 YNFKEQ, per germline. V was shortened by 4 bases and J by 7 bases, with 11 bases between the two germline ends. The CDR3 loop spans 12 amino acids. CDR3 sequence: CASSPLRGEQYF. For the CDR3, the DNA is TGTGCCAGCAGCCCCCTCAGGGGTGAGCAGTACTTC.

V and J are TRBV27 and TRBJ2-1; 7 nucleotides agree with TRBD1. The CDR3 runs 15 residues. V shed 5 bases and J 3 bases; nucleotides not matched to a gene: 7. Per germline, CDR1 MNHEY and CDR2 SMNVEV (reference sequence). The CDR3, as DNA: TGTGCCAGCAGTCCGGGGACAGCGTACTACAATGAGCAGTTCTTC. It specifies CASSPGTAYYNEQFF.

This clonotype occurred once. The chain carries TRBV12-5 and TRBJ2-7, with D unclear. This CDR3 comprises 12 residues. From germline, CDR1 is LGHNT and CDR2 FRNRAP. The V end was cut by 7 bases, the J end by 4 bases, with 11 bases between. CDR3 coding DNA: TGTGCTAGTGCCCCCGACAATTACGAGCAGTACTTC. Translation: CASAPDNYEQYF.

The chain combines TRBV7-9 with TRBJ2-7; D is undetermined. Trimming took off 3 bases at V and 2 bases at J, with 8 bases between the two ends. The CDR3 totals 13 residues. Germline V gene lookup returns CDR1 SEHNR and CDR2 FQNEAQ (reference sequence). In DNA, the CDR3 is TGTGCCAGCAGCTTCCACAGTCCCTACGAGCAGTACTTC. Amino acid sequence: CASSFHSPYEQYF.

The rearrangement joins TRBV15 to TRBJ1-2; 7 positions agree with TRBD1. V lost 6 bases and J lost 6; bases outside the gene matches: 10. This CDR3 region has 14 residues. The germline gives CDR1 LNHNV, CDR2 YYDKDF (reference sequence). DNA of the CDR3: TGTGCCACCAGAGATACAGGGGAGGGTGATGGCTACACCTTC. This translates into CATRDTGEGDGYTF.

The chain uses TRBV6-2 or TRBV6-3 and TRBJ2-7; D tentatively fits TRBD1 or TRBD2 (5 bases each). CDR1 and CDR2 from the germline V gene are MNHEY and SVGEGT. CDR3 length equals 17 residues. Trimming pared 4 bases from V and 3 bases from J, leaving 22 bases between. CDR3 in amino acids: CASSSPGRGAVFYEQYF. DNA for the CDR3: TGTGCCAGCAGTTCCCCCGGAAGAGGGGCGGTATTCTACGAGCAGTACTTC.

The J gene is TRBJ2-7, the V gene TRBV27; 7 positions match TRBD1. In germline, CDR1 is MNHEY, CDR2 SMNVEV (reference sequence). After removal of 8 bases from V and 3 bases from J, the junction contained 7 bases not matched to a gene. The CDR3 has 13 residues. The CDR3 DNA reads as TGTGCCAGCGGAACCGGGACAGTCTACGAGCAGTACTTC. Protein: CASGTGTVYEQYF.

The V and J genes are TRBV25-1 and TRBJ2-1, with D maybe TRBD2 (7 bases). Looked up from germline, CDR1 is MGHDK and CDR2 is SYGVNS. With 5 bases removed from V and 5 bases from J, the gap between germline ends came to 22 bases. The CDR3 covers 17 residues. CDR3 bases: TGTGCCAGCAGTTTAACTGGGGGCGGGAGCATCGACAATGAGCAGTTCTTC. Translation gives CASSLTGGGSIDNEQFF.

CDR3 bases: TGTGCCACCAGTGAATCCGGACGGCTGGCCTACAATGAGCAGTTCTTC. It codes for CATSESGRLAYNEQFF. V usage is TRBV24-1 and J usage is TRBJ2-1; D is unclear. V was cut by 4 bases and J by 2 bases, with 14 bases left in between. This CDR3 has 16 residues. The V gene's germline CDR1 is KGHDR and CDR2 SFDVKD.

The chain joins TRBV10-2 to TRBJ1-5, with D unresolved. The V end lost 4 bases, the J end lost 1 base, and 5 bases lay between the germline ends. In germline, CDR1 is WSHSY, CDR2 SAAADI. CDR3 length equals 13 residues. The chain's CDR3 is CASSGESNQPQHF. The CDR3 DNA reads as TGCGCCAGCAGTGGGGAGAGCAATCAGCCCCAGCATTTT.

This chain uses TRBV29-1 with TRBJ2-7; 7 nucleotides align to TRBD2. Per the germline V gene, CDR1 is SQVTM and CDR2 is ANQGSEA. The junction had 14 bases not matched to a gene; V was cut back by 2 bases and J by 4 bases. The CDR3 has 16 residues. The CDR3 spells CSVELIRVGLTYEQYF. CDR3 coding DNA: TGCAGCGTTGAATTAATAAGGGTGGGACTAACATACGAGCAGTACTTC.

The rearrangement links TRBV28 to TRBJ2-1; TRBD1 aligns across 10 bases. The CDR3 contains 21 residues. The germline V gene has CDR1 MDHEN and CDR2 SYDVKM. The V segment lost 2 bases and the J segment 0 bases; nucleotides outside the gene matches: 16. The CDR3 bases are TGTGCCAGCAGTTTAATACTGGGACAGGGGCCACCTAGGAGCTCCTACAATGAGCAGTTCTTC. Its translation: CASSLILGQGPPRSSYNEQFF.

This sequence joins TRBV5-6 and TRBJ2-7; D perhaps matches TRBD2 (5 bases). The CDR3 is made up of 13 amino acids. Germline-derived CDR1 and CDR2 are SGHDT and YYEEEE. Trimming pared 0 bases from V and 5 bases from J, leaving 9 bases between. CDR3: CASSLVSGNEQYF. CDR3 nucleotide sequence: TGTGCCAGCAGCTTGGTTTCGGGGAACGAGCAGTACTTC.

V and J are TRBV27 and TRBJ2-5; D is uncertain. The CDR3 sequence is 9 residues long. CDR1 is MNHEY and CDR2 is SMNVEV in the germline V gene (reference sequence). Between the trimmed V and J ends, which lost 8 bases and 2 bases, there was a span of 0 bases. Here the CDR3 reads CASQETQYF. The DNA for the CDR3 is TGTGCCAGCCAAGAGACCCAGTACTTC.

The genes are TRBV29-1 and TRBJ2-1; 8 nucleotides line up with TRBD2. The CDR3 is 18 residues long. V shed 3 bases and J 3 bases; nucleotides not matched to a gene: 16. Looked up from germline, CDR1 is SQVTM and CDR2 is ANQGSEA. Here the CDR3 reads CSVEGLVQTSGIYNEQFF. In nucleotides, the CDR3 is TGCAGCGTTGAGGGCCTGGTCCAAACTAGCGGAATCTACAATGAGCAGTTCTTC.

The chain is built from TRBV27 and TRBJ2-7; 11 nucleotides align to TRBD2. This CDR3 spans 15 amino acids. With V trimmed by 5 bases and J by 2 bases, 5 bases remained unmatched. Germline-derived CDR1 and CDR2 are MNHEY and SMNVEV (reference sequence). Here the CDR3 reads CASSLTSGRPYEQYF. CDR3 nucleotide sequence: TGTGCCAGCAGTCTCACTAGCGGGAGACCCTACGAGCAGTACTTC.

The chain's CDR3 is CASRQTENPLENTGELFF. The CDR3, as DNA: TGTGCCAGCAGGCAAACAGAGAACCCCCTAGAGAACACCGGGGAGCTGTTTTTT. The rearrangement joins TRBV6-1 to TRBJ2-2, with D unresolved. In germline, CDR1 is MNHNS, CDR2 SASEGT. Trimming removed 6 bases from V and 1 base from J, with 21 bases in between. CDR3 length equals 18 residues.

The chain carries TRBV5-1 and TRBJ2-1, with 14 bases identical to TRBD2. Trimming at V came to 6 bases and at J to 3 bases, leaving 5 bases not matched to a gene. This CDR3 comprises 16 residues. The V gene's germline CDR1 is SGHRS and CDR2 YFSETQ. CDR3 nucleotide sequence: TGCGCCAGCACACCGGGACTAGCGGGAGACTACAATGAGCAGTTCTTC. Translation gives CASTPGLAGDYNEQFF.

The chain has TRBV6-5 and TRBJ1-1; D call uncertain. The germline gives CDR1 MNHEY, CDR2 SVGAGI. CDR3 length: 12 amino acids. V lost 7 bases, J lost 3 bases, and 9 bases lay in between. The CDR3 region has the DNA TGTGCCAGCAAATCAGGATACACTGAAGCTTTCTTT. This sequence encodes CASKSGYTEAFF.

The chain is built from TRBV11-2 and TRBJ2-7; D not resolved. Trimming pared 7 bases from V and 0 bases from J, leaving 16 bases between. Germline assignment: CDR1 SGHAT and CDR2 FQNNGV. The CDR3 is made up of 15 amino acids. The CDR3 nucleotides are TGTGCCAGCATCCTTGGCTCGGACCTCTCCTACGAGCAGTACTTC. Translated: CASILGSDLSYEQYF.